The rows below give T cell receptor beta chains drawn from one sample of a study of sequential checkpoint blockade in melanoma. TCRdb keeps only in-frame clones here, not all; method: immunoSEQ multiplex PCR. Among thousands of clones listed, about 27% were seen once. This specimen consisted of tumor tissue (inferred from file names), obtained from a patient given nivolumab and ipilimumab in sequence. The receptors derive from a human donor with melanoma. CDR3s include the opening cysteine and the closing phenylalanine or tryptophan. D genes are given only for firm matches. For some rows the clone size is stated as once, few or many, or as a class when expanded; others skip it.

>TRBV7-8|.|TRBJ2-7|.
TGTGCCAGCAGCTCCCGACACGGCTACGAGCAGTACTTC
CASSSRHGYEQYF
>TRBV5-1|large|TRBJ2-2|.
TGCGCCAGCAGCCCCCTCGGACAGAGACCGAACACCGGGGAGCTGTTTTTT
CASSPLGQRPNTGELFF
>TRBV18|.|TRBJ2-1|TRBD2
TGTGCCAGCTCACCCCCAGCGGGAGGGGGCTACAATGAGCAGTTCTTC
CASSPPAGGGYNEQFF
>TRBV11-3|many|TRBJ2-7|.
TGTGCCAGCAGCTTAGTTGCACAGGGGGGGCTCGAGCAGTACTTC
CASSLVAQGGLEQYF
>TRBV11-3|few|TRBJ2-7|TRBD2
TGTGCCAGCAGCTTGGCGGGGGGCGCCTCCTACGAGCAGTACTTC
CASSLAGGASYEQYF
>TRBV11-3|many|TRBJ2-1|TRBD2
TGTGCCAGCAGCACCATAGCGGGAGACTACAATGAGCAGTTCTTC
CASSTIAGDYNEQFF
>TRBV6-8|medium-sized|TRBJ1-3|.
TGTGCCAGCAGACCACAGGGATCTGGAAACACCATATATTTT
CASRPQGSGNTIYF
>TRBV11-3|few|TRBJ2-1|TRBD2
TGTGCCAGCAGCTTACGGGCGCTAGCGGCTGGCAATGAGCAGTTCTTC
CASSLRALAAGNEQFF
>TRBV6-1|few|TRBJ2-3|.
TGTGCCAGCAGTGAAGCCCCGACTCATTTAGACAGATCTAGCACAGATACGCAGTATTTT
CASSEAPTHLDRSSTDTQYF
>TRBV5-1|.|TRBJ1-3|.
TGCGCCAGCAGCTTGGTAGGCGCGTCTGGAAACACCATATATTTT
CASSLVGASGNTIYF
>TRBV6-8|.|TRBJ2-2|TRBD2
TGTGCCAGCAGTTACTCCCTAGCGGGAGGCACCGGGGAGCTGTTTTTT
CASSYSLAGGTGELFF
>TRBV9|.|TRBJ2-5|.
TGTGCCAGCAGTGAAGCGCGAGGGGGAGGCTTGGTAGAGACCCAGTACTTC
CASSEARGGGLVETQYF
>TRBV15|.|TRBJ1-1|TRBD1
TGTGCCACCAGCAGAGATGGGGTGGGGACAGTGAACACTGAAGCTTTCTTT
CATSRDGVGTVNTEAFF
>TRBV5-1|.|TRBJ1-5|TRBD1
TGCGCCAGCAGCTTGGGGACAGGAGAACAGCCCCAGCATTTT
CASSLGTGEQPQHF
>TRBV29-1|.|TRBJ2-1|TRBD1
TGCAGCGTTTGGGGACAGGTCGCATACAATGAGCAGTTCTTC
CSVWGQVAYNEQFF
>TRBV18|.|TRBJ1-2|.
TGTGCCAGCTCACCAGCGGAGGGCGGTGGCTACACCTTC
CASSPAEGGGYTF
>TRBV9|few|TRBJ2-5|TRBD2
TGTGCCAGCAGCGACGGGACTAGCGGGAAGAATTACCAAGAGACCCAGTACTTC
CASSDGTSGKNYQETQYF
>TRBV11-3|many|TRBJ2-5|TRBD2
TGTGCCAGCAGCCCCTCGGCGAGCGGGAGGGCTGATTCCCAGTACTTC
CASSPSASGRADSQYF
>TRBV28|few|TRBJ2-7|.
TGTGCCAGCACCCCGGGCGCGGCCTACGAGCAGTACTTC
CASTPGAAYEQYF
>TRBV6-8|large|TRBJ2-2|TRBD2
TGTGCCAGCAGGTCGCTAGCGGCGAACACCGGGGAGCTGTTTTTT
CASRSLAANTGELFF
>TRBV28|.|TRBJ1-2|.
TGTGCCAGCAGTTCCCAGGGAGAAGGCTACACCTTC
CASSSQGEGYTF
>TRBV11-3|many|TRBJ1-1|.
TGTGCCAGCAGCCCCCCAACAGGAGGGGGGACTGAAGCTTTCTTT
CASSPPTGGGTEAFF
>TRBV6-8|few|TRBJ2-5|.
TGTGCCAGCATCGGGCGGGATCAAGAGACCCAGTACTTC
CASIGRDQETQYF
>TRBV6-8|few|TRBJ1-2|.
TGTGCCAGCAGTCCAATGGTGGGGATCGGGCTAACTAGTGGCTACACCTTC
CASSPMVGIGLTSGYTF
>TRBV28|.|TRBJ2-7|TRBD1
TGTGCCAGCAGTTTATCCGGGACAGGGGGCGTTTACGAGCAGTACTTC
CASSLSGTGGVYEQYF
>TRBV6-8|few|TRBJ2-3|TRBD1
TGTGCCAGCAGTTTGGGACAGGGGGAATCAGATACGCAGTATTTT
CASSLGQGESDTQYF
>TRBV19|.|TRBJ2-7|TRBD1
TGTGCCAGTAGTACCCTGACAGGGGCCTACGAGCAGTACTTC
CASSTLTGAYEQYF
>TRBV29-1|.|TRBJ1-2|.
TGCAGCGTTAGGGGGGTGGCTAACTATGGCTACACCTTC
CSVRGVANYGYTF
>TRBV7-1|.|TRBJ1-3|.
TGTGCCAGCAGCAGGGGGAACGGAAACACCATATATTTT
CASSRGNGNTIYF
>TRBV30|few|TRBJ2-3|TRBD1
TGTGCCTTGGGACAGGGAGCGTCGACAGATACGCAGTATTTT
CALGQGASTDTQYF
>TRBV6-8|few|TRBJ2-7|TRBD2
TGTGCCATCAGTCAACTAGCGGGAGGCTACGAGCAGTACTTC
CAISQLAGGYEQYF
>TRBV5-1|.|TRBJ2-1|TRBD1
TGCGCCAGCAGCTTGGGAGGACAGGCGACCAATGAGCAGTTCTTC
CASSLGGQATNEQFF
>TRBV5-1|few|TRBJ2-3|.
TGCGCCAGCAGCTTGGGGCCCGCTAGCAGCCTGGATGGAACGCAGTATTTT
CASSLGPASSLDGTQYF
>TRBV29-1|.|TRBJ2-3|.
TGCAGCGTTGAATCAGGGACAGATACGCAGTATTTT
CSVESGTDTQYF
>TRBV4-1|many|TRBJ1-1|.
TGCGCCAGCAGCCTCAGGGAGGGTGGGGACACTGAAGCTTTCTTT
CASSLREGGDTEAFF
>TRBV11-3|many|TRBJ1-2|TRBD1
TGTGCCAGCACCATGATGGGGGGACAGAACTATGGCTACACCTTC
CASTMMGGQNYGYTF
>TRBV7-1|few|TRBJ2-7|.
TGTGCCAGCAGCTTAGCAGTAAACTACGAGCAGTACTTC
CASSLAVNYEQYF
>TRBV15|few|TRBJ2-1|TRBD2
TGTGCCACCAGCAGAGAGTTTACTAGCGGGAGCAGGAATGAGCAGTTCTTC
CATSREFTSGSRNEQFF
>TRBV6-8|.|TRBJ1-1|.
TGTGCCAGCAGTTATTCACAGAACACTGAAGCTTTCTTT
CASSYSQNTEAFF
>TRBV23-1|few|TRBJ2-3|.
TGCGCCAGCAGTCAACTACCGGGACGACATACTAATACGCAGTATTTT
CASSQLPGRHTNTQYF
>TRBV18|once|TRBJ1-2|.
TGTGCCAGCTCACCACTTGCCGATGGGAGGGGCCACACCTTC
CASSPLADGRGHTF
>TRBV28|.|TRBJ2-1|.
TGTGCCAGCAGTTTGCCGGGGCCTGGGGGGAATGAGCAGTTCTTC
CASSLPGPGGNEQFF
>TRBV15|.|TRBJ2-3|.
TGTGCCACCAGCAGGGCACCTGGCGCTAACACAGATACGCAGTATTTT
CATSRAPGANTDTQYF
>TRBV30|few|TRBJ1-3|TRBD1
TGTGCCTGGAGCGAGACAGGGTTCCGAAACACCATATATTTT
CAWSETGFRNTIYF
>TRBV19|.|TRBJ2-1|TRBD2
TGTGCCAGTAGTAGATGGGGCGGAGCGGGAATCGGGAATGAGCAGTTCTTC
CASSRWGGAGIGNEQFF
>TRBV28|few|TRBJ2-7|.
TGTGCCAGCAGTTCGGACTCCTACGAGCAGTACTTC
CASSSDSYEQYF
>TRBV19|.|TRBJ1-2|TRBD1
TGTGCCAGTAGTATCCGACAGGGGGGAAGCTATGGCTACACCTTC
CASSIRQGGSYGYTF
>TRBV6-8|.|TRBJ2-2|TRBD1
TGTGCCAGCAGTTACCCTGGGACAGGGAACACCGGGGAGCTGTTTTTT
CASSYPGTGNTGELFF
>TRBV19|.|TRBJ1-1|TRBD1
TGTGCCAGTAGTATATCGACAGGGGCGATGAACACTGAAGCTTTCTTT
CASSISTGAMNTEAFF
>TRBV9|.|TRBJ2-5|.
TGTGCCAGCAGCGTAGCAGTGGCAGGCCAAGAGACCCAGTACTTC
CASSVAVAGQETQYF
>TRBV6-8|few|TRBJ1-4|.
TGTGCCAGCAGGTCCGGGGGGCCTAATGAAAAACTGTTTTTT
CASRSGGPNEKLFF